This T cell receptor beta chain was documented in a study of blood T cells in healthy people across ages. Overall study results and limits: The fall in TCR beta diversity per million T cells was roughly linear with age.

Germline V gene data show CDR1 as DFQATT and CDR2 as SNEGSKA (reference sequence). The ends were cut back, 3 bases at V and 6 bases at J, with 17 bases in the middle. This CDR3 comprises 14 residues. PBMCs, at least 6.5 million per sample, were isolated. A note on this clonotype: The antigen is unknown.

The authors ran a second PCR of roughly 6 to 12 cycles using a sample-barcoded 5' primer and a J-beta primer mix. Template switching added a 12-random-nucleotide identifier to every cDNA molecule. No fewer than 3 million CDR3-containing paired-end reads came from each sample. A single record per CDR3 protein comes from TCRdb applying MiXCR to the 5' RACE reads. Here the sample spans 950,000 to 1,200,000 distinct CDR3 sequences, under 40% being singletons. The TCR comes from a man aged 18 to 29 in good health. J is TRBJ1-1 and V is TRBV20-1; D not certain. Material: blood. The DNA for the CDR3 is TGCAGTGCTAGTACTCGAGGAGGGCTGCCTGAAGCTTTCTTT. Residues: CSASTRGGLPEAFF.